The TCR beta chain described here comes from a study of blood T cell repertoires in COVID-19. In the study overall: COVID-19 samples from acute and convalescent phases originated in the United States, Italy and Spain.

In Seattle, patients joined the study during active infection and were tracked longitudinally. As handled by the study authors: It was from reference gene primer amplification that nucleated cell counts were estimated. Clones were read by immunoSEQ multiplex PCR, and TCRdb kept only the in-frame ones, dropping some. That table furnishes V, J and clone size, whereas the DNA furnished D and trimming. The profile shows roughly 250,000 clones, about 91% of them singletons. This clone appeared once. The CDR3 covers 15 residues. The V end was cut by 5 bases, the J end by 5 bases, with 19 bases between. Germline V lookup: CDR1 LNHDA, CDR2 SQIVND (reference sequence).

J is TRBJ2-7 and V is TRBV19, with D perhaps TRBD1 (6 bases). The sequence derives from a person under 35 with COVID-19, enrolled during active disease. The sample consisted of peripheral blood. As DNA, the CDR3 is TGTGCCAGTAGTGCTAACCTGGGACACTCGGACGAGCAGTACTTC. Translated, it gives CASSANLGHSDEQYF.